This T cell receptor (beta chain) came from a study of T cell repertoires in cytomegalovirus infection. Study background: Selected CMV epitopes included recently identified HLA-C-restricted ones as well as well-studied HLA-B-restricted ones. Shared public TCR beta signatures pointed to both CMV infection and a matching HLA type. Study findings and constraints: The study found HLA-C-restricted CMV-specific TCR beta clonotypes dominating the ex vivo response. Public TCR beta family frequency separated CMV-and-HLA carriers, including in an independent cohort.

This clonotype has just a few counts. Its antigen is unidentified. The V gene end was trimmed by 3 bases and the J gene end by 8 bases; junction bases not matched to a gene: 7. This CDR3 spans 13 amino acids. Looked up from germline, CDR1 is SQVTM and CDR2 is ANQGSEA. TCRdb re-derived calls from the reads in MiXCR, one entry per CDR3 protein. This table holds roughly 170,000 distinct CDR3 sequences, about 20% found once. This material consisted of CD8+ T cells from cultured PBMCs, taken from culture after CMV antigen stimulation. V is TRBV29-1 and J is TRBJ2-1, with TRBD2 identical over 7 bases. This TCR was sampled from a human donor in good health (CMV status not recorded). Some clones in this sample may be carry-over from other donors' samples. The CDR3 protein is CSVDGGLRDEQFF. CDR3 sequence (DNA): TGCAGCGTTGACGGGGGACTACGCGATGAGCAGTTCTTC.